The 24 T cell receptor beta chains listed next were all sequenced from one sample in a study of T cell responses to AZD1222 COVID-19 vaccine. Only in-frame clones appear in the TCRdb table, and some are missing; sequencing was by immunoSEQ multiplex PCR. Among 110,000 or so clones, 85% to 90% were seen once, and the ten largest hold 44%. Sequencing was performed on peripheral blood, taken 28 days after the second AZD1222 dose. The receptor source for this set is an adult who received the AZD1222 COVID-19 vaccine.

The CDR3 DNA follows: TGTGCCAGCAGCTTAGAGGTCGGGGAGCGCGAGCAGTACTTC. Translation gives CASSLEVGEREQYF. The V call is TRBV7-9, the J call TRBJ2-7, with a tentative D call TRBD2 (5 bases). Per germline, CDR1 SEHNR and CDR2 FQNEAQ (reference sequence). Trimming pared 1 base from V and 6 bases from J, leaving 13 bases between. This CDR3 is 14 amino acids long.

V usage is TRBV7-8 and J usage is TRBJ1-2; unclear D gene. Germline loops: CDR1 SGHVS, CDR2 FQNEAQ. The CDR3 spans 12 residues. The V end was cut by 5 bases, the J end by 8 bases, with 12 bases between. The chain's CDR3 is CASSPVRGGYTF. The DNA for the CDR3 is TGTGCCAGCAGCCCCGTTCGCGGAGGCTACACCTTC.

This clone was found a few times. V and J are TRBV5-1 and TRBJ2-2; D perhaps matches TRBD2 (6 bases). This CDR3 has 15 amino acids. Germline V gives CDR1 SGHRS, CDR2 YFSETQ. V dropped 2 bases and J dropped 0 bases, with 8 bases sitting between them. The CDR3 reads CASSFSGTNTGELFF. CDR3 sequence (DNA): TGCGCCAGCAGCTTTAGCGGAACGAACACCGGGGAGCTGTTTTTT.

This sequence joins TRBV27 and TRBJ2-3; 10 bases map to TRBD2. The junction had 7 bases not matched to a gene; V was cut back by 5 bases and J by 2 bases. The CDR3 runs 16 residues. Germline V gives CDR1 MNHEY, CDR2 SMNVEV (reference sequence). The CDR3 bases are TGTGCCAGCAGTGTACTAGCGGGATTCTCCACAGATACGCAGTATTTT. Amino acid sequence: CASSVLAGFSTDTQYF.

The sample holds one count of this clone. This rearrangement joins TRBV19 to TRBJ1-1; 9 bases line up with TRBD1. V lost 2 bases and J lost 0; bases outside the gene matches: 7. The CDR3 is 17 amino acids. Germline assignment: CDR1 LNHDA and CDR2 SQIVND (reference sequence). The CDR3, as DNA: TGTGCCAGTAGTATATACTCCGGGACAGGGATGAACACTGAAGCTTTCTTT. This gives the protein CASSIYSGTGMNTEAFF. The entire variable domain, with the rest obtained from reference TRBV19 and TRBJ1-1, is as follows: DGGITQSPKYLFRKEGQNVTLSCEQNLNHDAMYWYRQDPGQGLRLIYYSQIVNDFQKGDIAEGYSVSREKKESFPLTVTSAQKNPTAFYLCASSIYSGTGMNTEAFFGQGTRLTVV.

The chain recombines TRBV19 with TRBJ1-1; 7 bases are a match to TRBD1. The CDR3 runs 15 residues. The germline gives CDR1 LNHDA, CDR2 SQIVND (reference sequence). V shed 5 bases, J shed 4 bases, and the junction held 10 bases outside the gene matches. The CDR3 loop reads CASSSGNRGSTEAFF. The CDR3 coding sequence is TGTGCCAGTAGTTCGGGAAACAGGGGCAGCACTGAAGCTTTCTTT.

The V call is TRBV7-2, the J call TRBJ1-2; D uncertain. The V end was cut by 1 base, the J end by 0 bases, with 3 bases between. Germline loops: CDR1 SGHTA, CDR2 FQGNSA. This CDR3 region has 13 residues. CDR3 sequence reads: CASSLGTNYGYTF. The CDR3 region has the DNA TGTGCCAGCAGCTTAGGGACTAACTATGGCTACACCTTC.

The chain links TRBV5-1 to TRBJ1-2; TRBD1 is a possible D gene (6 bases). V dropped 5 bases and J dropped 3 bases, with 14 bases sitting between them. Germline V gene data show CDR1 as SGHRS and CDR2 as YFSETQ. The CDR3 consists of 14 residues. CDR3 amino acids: CASSPSGEDYGYTF. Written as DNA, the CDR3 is TGCGCCAGCAGTCCTTCAGGGGAGGACTATGGCTACACCTTC.

The CDR3 region is CASSPSAYQETQYF. DNA for the CDR3: TGTGCCAGCAGCCCTAGCGCCTACCAAGAGACCCAGTACTTC. The rearrangement joins TRBV28 to TRBJ2-5; tentatively, D is TRBD2 (6 bases). The length of the CDR3 is 14 residues. V was cut by 6 bases and J by 0 bases, with 11 bases left in between. Germline V lookup: CDR1 MDHEN, CDR2 SYDVKM.

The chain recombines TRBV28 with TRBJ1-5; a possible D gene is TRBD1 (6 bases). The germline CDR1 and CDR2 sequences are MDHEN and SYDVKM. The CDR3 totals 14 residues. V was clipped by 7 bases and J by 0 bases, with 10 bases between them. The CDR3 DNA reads TGTGCCAGCAAAAAAGGGGGTAGCAATCAGCCCCAGCATTTT. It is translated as CASKKGGSNQPQHF.

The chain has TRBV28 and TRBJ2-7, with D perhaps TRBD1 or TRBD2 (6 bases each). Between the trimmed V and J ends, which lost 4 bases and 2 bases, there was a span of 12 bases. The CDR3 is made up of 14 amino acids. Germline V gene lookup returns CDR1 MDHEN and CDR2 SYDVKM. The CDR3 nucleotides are TGTGCCAGCAGTTATGGGGGGCACCCCTACGAGCAGTACTTC. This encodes CASSYGGHPYEQYF.

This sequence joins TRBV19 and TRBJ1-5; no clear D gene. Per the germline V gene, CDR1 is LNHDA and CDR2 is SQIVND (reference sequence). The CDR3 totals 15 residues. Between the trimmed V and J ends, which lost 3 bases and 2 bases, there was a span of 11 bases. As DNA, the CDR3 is TGTGCCAGTAGTATGGCCACCACAGGCAATCAGCCCCAGCATTTT. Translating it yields CASSMATTGNQPQHF.

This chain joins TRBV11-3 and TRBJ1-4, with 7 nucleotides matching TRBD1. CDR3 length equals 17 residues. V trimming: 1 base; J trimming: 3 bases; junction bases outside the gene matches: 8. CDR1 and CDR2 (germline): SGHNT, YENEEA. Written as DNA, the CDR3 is TGTGCCAGCAGCTTAGCCCCACACAGGGGATCTAATGAAAAACTGTTTTTT. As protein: CASSLAPHRGSNEKLFF.

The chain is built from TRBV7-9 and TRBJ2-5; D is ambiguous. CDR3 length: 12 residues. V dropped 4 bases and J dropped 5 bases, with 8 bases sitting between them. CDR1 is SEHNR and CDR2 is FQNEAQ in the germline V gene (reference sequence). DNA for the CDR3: TGTGCCAGCAGCTCCACTTCCGAGACCCAGTACTTC. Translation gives CASSSTSETQYF.

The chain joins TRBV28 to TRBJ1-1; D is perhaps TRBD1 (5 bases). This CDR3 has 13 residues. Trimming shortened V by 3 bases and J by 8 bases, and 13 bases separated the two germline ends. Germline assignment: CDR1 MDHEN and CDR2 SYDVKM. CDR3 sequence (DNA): TGTGCCAGCAGTTTCATCGGGGGGTTCGAAGCTTTCTTT. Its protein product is CASSFIGGFEAFF.

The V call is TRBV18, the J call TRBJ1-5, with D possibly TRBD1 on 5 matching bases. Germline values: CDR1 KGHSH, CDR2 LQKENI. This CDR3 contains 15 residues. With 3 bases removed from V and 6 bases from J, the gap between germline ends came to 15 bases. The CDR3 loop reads CASSPSRGEIQPQHF. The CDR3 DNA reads TGTGCCAGCTCACCGTCGAGGGGCGAGATTCAGCCCCAGCATTTT.

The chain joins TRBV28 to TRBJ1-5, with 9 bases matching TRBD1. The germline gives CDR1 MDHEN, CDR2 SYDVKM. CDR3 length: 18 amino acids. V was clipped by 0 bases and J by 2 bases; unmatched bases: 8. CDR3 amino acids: CASSLWGQGRYGNQPQHF. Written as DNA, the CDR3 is TGTGCCAGCAGTTTATGGGGACAGGGCAGGTATGGCAATCAGCCCCAGCATTTT.

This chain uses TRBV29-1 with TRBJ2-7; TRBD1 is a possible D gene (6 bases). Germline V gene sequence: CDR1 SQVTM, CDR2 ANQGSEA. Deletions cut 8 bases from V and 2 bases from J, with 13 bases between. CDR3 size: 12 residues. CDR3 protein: CSSRGETYEQYF. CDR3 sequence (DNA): TGCAGCTCCAGGGGTGAGACCTACGAGCAGTACTTC.

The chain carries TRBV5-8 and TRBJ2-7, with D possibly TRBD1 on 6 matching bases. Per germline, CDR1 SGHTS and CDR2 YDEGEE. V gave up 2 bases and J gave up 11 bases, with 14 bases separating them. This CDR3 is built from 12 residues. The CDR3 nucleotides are TGTGCCAGCAGCTTACAGGGTAGGAAAGAGTACTTC. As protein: CASSLQGRKEYF.

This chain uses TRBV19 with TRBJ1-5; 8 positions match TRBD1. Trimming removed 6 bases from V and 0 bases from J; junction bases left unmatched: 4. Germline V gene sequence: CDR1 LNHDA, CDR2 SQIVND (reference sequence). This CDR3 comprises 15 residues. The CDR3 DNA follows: TGTGCCAGTAGGTACAGGGGGGATAGCAATCAGCCCCAGCATTTT. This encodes CASRYRGDSNQPQHF.

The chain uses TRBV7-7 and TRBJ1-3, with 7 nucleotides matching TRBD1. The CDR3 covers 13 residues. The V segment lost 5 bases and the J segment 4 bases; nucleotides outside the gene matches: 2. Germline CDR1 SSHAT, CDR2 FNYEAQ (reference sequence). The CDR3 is CASSRDSGNTIYF. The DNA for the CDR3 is TGTGCCAGCAGCAGGGACAGCGGAAACACCATATATTTT. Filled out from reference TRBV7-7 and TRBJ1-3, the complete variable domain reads GAGVSQSPRYKVTKRGQDVTLRCDPISSHATLYWYQQALGQGPEFLTYFNYEAQPDKSGLPSDRFSAERPEGSISTLTIQRTEQRDSAMYRCASSRDSGNTIYFGEGSWLTVV.

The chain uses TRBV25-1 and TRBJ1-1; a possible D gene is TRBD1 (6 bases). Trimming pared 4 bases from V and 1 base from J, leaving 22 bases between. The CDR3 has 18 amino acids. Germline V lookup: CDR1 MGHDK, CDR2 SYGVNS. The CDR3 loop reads CASSGIWSQGIKNTEAFF. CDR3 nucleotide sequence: TGTGCCAGCAGTGGAATCTGGTCACAGGGAATTAAGAACACTGAAGCTTTCTTT.

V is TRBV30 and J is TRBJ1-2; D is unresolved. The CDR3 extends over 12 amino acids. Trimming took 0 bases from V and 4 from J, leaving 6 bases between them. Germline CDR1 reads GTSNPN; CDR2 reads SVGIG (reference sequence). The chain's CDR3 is CAWSVRGYGYTF. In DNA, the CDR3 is TGTGCCTGGAGTGTACGGGGCTATGGCTACACCTTC. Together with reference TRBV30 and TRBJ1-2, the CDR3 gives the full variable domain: SQTIHQWPATLVQPVGSPLSLECTVEGTSNPNLYWYRQAAGRGLQLLFYSVGIGQISSEVPQNLSASRPQDRQFILSSKKLLLSDSGFYLCAWSVRGYGYTFGSGTRLTVV.

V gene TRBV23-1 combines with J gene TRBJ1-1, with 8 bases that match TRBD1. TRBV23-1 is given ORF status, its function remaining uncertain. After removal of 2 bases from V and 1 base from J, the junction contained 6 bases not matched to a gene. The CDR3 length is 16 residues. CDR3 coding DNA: TGCGCCAGCAGTCAACAACAGGGGGATGAGAACACTGAAGCTTTCTTT. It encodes CASSQQQGDENTEAFF.